This TCR beta chain was sequenced during a study of T cells in Graves' hyperthyroidism and ophthalmopathy. Germline V lookup: CDR1 DFQATT, CDR2 SNEGSKA (reference sequence). The CDR3 extends over 13 amino acids. V was pared by 0 bases and J by 1 base, with 6 bases between. Hyperthyroidism in the patients, aged 18 to 65, was newly diagnosed and under 2 months in duration. This clonotype was recorded many times. There were TCR beta CDR3 regions amplified from RNA transcripts. HTBI primers were the set used in a first-round RT-PCR of the TCR CDR3. TCRdb re-analysed the multiplex PCR reads in MiXCR, keeping a single row per CDR3 protein. The sample has fewer than 650,000 distinct CDR3 sequences; 11% to 15% are singletons.

The sample was blood. The genes are TRBV20-1 and TRBJ1-1; D call uncertain. The clonotype was recovered from a woman aged 30 to 39 with Graves' hyperthyroidism that later progressed to Graves' ophthalmopathy. CDR3 nucleotide sequence: TGCAGTGCTAGAGATGTGGGGAACACTGAAGCTTTCTTT. Protein: CSARDVGNTEAFF.